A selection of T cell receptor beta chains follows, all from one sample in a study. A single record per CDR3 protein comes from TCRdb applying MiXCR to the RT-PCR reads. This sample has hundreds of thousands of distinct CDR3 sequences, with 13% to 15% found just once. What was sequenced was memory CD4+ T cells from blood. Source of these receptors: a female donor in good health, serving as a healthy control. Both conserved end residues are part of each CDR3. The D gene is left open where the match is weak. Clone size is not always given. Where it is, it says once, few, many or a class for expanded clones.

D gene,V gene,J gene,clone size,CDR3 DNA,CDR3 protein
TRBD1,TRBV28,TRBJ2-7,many,TGTGCCAGCCGGCTCGGACAGGGGGTCTCCTACGAGCAGTACTTC,CASRLGQGVSYEQYF
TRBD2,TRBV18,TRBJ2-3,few,TGTGCCAGCTCGCGCGGACTAGCGGGATTTGGAGATACGCAGTATTTT,CASSRGLAGFGDTQYF
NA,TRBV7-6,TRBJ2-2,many,TGTGCCAGCAGCTTAGGTGGCGGCACGAACACCGGGGAGCTGTTTTTT,CASSLGGGTNTGELFF
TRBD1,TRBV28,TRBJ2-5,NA,TGTGCCAGCAGTTTATTAGGGACAGGGGGCTGGGAGACCCAGTACTTC,CASSLLGTGGWETQYF
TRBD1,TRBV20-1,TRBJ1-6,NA,TGCAGTGCGAGGGGGCCCCGTGGTGGCTCACCCCTCCACTTT,CSARGPRGGSPLHF
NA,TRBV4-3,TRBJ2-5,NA,TGCGCCAGCAGCCAAGAGGAAGGAAGCACCCAGTACTTC,CASSQEEGSTQYF
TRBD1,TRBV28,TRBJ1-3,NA,TGTGCCAGCAGTCCGTCGACAGGGCTTCCCTCTGGAAACACCATATATTTT,CASSPSTGLPSGNTIYF
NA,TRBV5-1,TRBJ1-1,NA,TGCGCCAGCAGTGGCTTGGATGGTCTGAACACTGAAGCTTTCTTT,CASSGLDGLNTEAFF
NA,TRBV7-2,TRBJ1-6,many,TGTGCCAGCACCCTTGTGGCAGGGAATAATTCACCCCTCCACTTT,CASTLVAGNNSPLHF
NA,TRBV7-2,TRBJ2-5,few,TGTGCCAGCAGCTCCCTCATTACTAGCAGCCAAGAGACCCAGTACTTC,CASSSLITSSQETQYF
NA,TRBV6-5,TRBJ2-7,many,TGTGCCAGCAGCCTTGTCAGGCAATCCTACGAGCAGTACTTC,CASSLVRQSYEQYF
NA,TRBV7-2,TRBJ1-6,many,TGTGCCAGCAGCTTAGTGGGTCTACGGCCCCTCCACTTT,CASSLVGLRPLHF
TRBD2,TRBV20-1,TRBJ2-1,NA,TGCAGTGCTAGACAGGGGACTAGCGGGAGCTATGAGCAGTTCTTC,CSARQGTSGSYEQFF
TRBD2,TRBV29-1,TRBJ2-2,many,TGCAGCGTCGCCGGGAGGCCCACCGGGGAGCTGTTTTTT,CSVAGRPTGELFF
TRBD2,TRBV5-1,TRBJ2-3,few,TGCGCCAGCAGCTTGGTTAGCGGGGGGGGCACAGATACGCAGTATTTT,CASSLVSGGGTDTQYF
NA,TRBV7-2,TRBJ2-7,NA,TGTGCCAGCAGCTTAGCGACGGGACGGAACTACGAGCAGTACTTC,CASSLATGRNYEQYF
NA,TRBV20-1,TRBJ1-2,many,TGCAGTGCTAGAGATGGAAACAGAGGGGGACACTATGGCTACACCTTC,CSARDGNRGGHYGYTF
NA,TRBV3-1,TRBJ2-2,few,TGTGCCAGCAGCCAACAACAGGGCGGGCGGGAGCTGTTTTTT,CASSQQQGGRELFF
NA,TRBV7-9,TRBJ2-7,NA,TGTGCCAGCAGCTTATCCCAGGTTAGCTCCTACGAGCAGTACTTC,CASSLSQVSSYEQYF
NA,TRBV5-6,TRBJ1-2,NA,TGTGCCAGCAGGCTTGGCCCGTTCGGCGGCTACACCTTC,CASRLGPFGGYTF
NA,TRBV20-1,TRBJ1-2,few,TGCAGTGCTAATCCGGCAGGCGGAGACTATGGCTACACCTTC,CSANPAGGDYGYTF
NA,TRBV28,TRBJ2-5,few,TGTGCCAGCAGTACCCCAGCTAAAGAGACCCAGTACTTC,CASSTPAKETQYF
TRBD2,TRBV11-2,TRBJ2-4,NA,TGTGCCAGCAGCTTAGAGGGGACTAGCCTTCTTCAGTACTTC,CASSLEGTSLLQYF
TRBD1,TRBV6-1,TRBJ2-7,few,TGTGCCAGCAGTGAGGGGACAGGGACGGGCGAGCAGTACTTC,CASSEGTGTGEQYF
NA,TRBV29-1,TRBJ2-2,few,TGCAGCGTCCAGATATTACAGGTGAACACCGGGGAGCTGTTTTTT,CSVQILQVNTGELFF
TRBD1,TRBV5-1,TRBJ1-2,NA,TGCGCCAGCGCCCAGGGGGACTATGGCTACACCTTC,CASAQGDYGYTF
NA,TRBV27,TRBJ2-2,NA,TGTGCCACCAGCAGCTGGGGGTCCGGGGAGCTGTTTTTT,CATSSWGSGELFF
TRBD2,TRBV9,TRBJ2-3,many,TGTGCCAGCAGCGAGCAGCGGGATTCCACAGATACGCAGTATTTT,CASSEQRDSTDTQYF
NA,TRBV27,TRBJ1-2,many,TGTGCCAGCAGAGACTCAGACGCGAACTATGGCTACACCTTC,CASRDSDANYGYTF
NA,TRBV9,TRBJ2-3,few,TGTGCCAGCAGCGTAGCTGGGAGACTAGTGTCGGATACGCAGTATTTT,CASSVAGRLVSDTQYF
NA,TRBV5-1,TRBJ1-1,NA,TGCGCCAGCAGCCTGAGGGGGACTAAAGCTTTCTTT,CASSLRGTKAFF
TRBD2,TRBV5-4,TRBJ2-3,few,TGTGCCAGCAGCTTGATAAAGGGAGGGCCCACAGATACGCAGTATTTT,CASSLIKGGPTDTQYF
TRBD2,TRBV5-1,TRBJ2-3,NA,TGCGCCAGCAAGGGACTAGCGGAGAGGTTGAGCACAGATACGCAGTATTTT,CASKGLAERLSTDTQYF
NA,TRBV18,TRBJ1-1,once,TGTGCCAGCTCACCACTCCCGAAGAACACTGAAGCTTTCTTT,CASSPLPKNTEAFF
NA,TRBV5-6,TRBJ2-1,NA,TGTGCCAGCAGCTTGGACCAGGGGAGCTCCTACAATGAGCAGTTCTTC,CASSLDQGSSYNEQFF
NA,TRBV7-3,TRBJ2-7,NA,TGTGCCAGCAGCAAAGGGCGTGGGACCCTTGTTACCGAGCAGTACTTC,CASSKGRGTLVTEQYF
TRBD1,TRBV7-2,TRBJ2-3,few,TGTGCCAGCAGCTTACTGGGACAGAAAGGAGATACGCAGTATTTT,CASSLLGQKGDTQYF
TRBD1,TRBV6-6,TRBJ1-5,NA,TGTGCCAGCAGTTCGGGACAGAACTCCAAGTATAGCAATCAGCCCCAGCATTTT,CASSSGQNSKYSNQPQHF
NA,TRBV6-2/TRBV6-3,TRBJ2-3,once,TGTGCCAGCCAGGGGGGTGGAACCCTGGGGAGCACAGATACGCAGTATTTT,CASQGGGTLGSTDTQYF
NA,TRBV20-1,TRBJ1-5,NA,TGCAGTGCTGGGCCCCGGGGTAGTCAGCCCCAGCATTTT,CSAGPRGSQPQHF
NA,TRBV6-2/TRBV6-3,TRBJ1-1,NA,TGTGCCAGCACCGGGGGTAGGGCTACTAGCACTGAAGCTTTCTTT,CASTGGRATSTEAFF
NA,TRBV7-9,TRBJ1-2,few,TGTGCCAGCAGCTTAGTAGACTACACCTTC,CASSLVDYTF
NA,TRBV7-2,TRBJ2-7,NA,TGTGCCAGCAGCTTAAGGGCAGGGGCCCAGAACGAGCAGTACTTC,CASSLRAGAQNEQYF
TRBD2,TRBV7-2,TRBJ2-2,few,TGTGCCAGCAGCTTAACCCCTACTAGCGGGAGGGGTGACACCGGGGAGCTGTTTTTT,CASSLTPTSGRGDTGELFF
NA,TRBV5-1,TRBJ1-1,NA,TGCGCCAGCAGCTTCGAGGGACGAAGCACTGAAGCTTTCTTT,CASSFEGRSTEAFF
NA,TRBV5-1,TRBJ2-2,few,TGCGCCAGCAGCGCGGGGCTGACCGGGGAGCTGTTTTTT,CASSAGLTGELFF
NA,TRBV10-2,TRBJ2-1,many,TGCGCCAGCAGGAGGGGGGACCAATCCTACAATGAGCAGTTCTTC,CASRRGDQSYNEQFF
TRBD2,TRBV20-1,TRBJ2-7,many,TGCAGTGCTAGGCCCGGACTAGCGGGAGCGTCTTACGAGCAGTACTTC,CSARPGLAGASYEQYF
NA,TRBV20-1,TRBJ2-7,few,TGCAGTGCTAGACACAGAGTCGGATTATACGAGCAGTACTTC,CSARHRVGLYEQYF
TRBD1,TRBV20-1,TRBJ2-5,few,TGCAGTGCCGGTGCAGGGGGTGTGGAGACCCAGTACTTC,CSAGAGGVETQYF
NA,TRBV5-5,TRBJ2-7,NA,TGTGCCAGCAGCTTTTTAAACTACGAGCAGTACTTC,CASSFLNYEQYF
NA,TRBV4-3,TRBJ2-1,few,TGCGCCAGCAGCTGGCGGGTAAATGAGCAGTTCTTC,CASSWRVNEQFF
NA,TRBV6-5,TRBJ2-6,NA,TGTGCCAGCAGTTCCCCAGGGGTGAGGGGGGCCAACGTCCTGACTTTC,CASSSPGVRGANVLTF